The clone carrying this TCR beta chain was seen repeatedly, ten times or more. Unique molecular identifiers were attached to individual cDNA molecules. TCRdb itself ran the 5' RACE reads through MiXCR, one entry per CDR3 protein. This sample has tens of thousands of distinct CDR3 sequences, with around 7% found just once. The entry originates in a study of early T cells in non-severe SARS-CoV-2 infection. Background on the study: Sequencing of bulk RNA from unsorted whole blood was done, without chain pairing.

The CDR3 has 17 residues. V lost 1 base to trimming and J lost 5 bases; unmatched junction nucleotides: 12. Germline loops: CDR1 MGHRA, CDR2 YSYEKL. V gene TRBV4-1 combines with J gene TRBJ2-5; 8 bases agree with TRBD1. Specimen: whole blood. The receptor was derived from an adult who was a healthcare worker with PCR-confirmed SARS-CoV-2 infection or an uninfected control (not recorded which). The CDR3 here is CASSQGRQGPPGETQYF. The CDR3 coding sequence is TGCGCCAGCAGCCAAGGACGACAGGGGCCCCCCGGGGAGACCCAGTACTTC.